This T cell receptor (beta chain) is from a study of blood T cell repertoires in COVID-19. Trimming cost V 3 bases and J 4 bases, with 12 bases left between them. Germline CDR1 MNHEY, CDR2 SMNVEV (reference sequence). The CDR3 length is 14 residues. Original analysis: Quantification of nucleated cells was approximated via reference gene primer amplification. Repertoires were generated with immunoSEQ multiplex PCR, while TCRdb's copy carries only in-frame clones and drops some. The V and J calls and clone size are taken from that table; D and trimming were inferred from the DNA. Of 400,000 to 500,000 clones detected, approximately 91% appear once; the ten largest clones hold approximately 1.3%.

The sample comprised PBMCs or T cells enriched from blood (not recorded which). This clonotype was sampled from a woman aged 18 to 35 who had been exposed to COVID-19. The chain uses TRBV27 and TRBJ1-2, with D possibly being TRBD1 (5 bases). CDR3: CASSFADRIYGYTF. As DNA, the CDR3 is TGTGCCAGCAGTTTCGCCGACAGAATCTATGGCTACACCTTC.